Listed below are T cell receptor beta chains from one sample, sequenced in a study of vaccination and CD4 T cells after COVID-19. Their antigens are not known. TCRdb used MiXCR to reprocess the PCR reads, holding one entry per CDR3 protein. The table has 16,000 or so distinct CDR3 sequences, about 45% seen once; the top ten hold around 6.6%. Sequenced here: CD4+ T cells from blood, cultured in vitro, sampled after SARS-CoV-2 vaccination. Receptors were obtained from a human donor who had recovered from COVID-19. CDR3s include the opening cysteine and the closing phenylalanine or tryptophan. The order of the fields is clone size, V gene, CDR3 length, J gene, D gene, CDR3 protein, CDR3 DNA. D genes are given only for firm matches. The size field is filled for only some rows; it gives once, few, many or a size class.

few	TRBV20-1	15	TRBJ2-1	TRBD1	CSATGRTGSYNEQFF	TGCAGTGCAACGGGCCGGACAGGGTCCTACAATGAGCAGTTCTTC
medium-sized	TRBV19	15	TRBJ2-2	TRBD2	CASSLLAGIDGELFF	TGTGCCAGTAGTTTACTAGCGGGGATAGACGGGGAGCTGTTTTTT
NA	TRBV20-1	12	TRBJ2-3	TRBD2	CSSSGRADTQYF	TGCAGTTCTAGCGGGAGAGCAGATACGCAGTATTTT
few	TRBV2	14	TRBJ2-7	TRBD1	CASSEPLQGEEQYF	TGTGCCAGCAGTGAGCCACTACAGGGGGAGGAGCAGTACTTC
few	TRBV6-2/TRBV6-3	17	TRBJ2-7	NA	CASSYTTTGVVKYEQYF	TGTGCCAGCAGTTACACAACGACCGGAGTCGTAAAATACGAGCAGTACTTC
NA	TRBV20-1	14	TRBJ2-5	TRBD2	CSAPAPSGGETQYF	TGCAGTGCCCCGGCCCCTAGCGGGGGAGAGACCCAGTACTTC
few	TRBV6-1	12	TRBJ1-1	TRBD1	CASSDRDREAFF	TGTGCCAGCAGCGACCGGGACAGGGAAGCTTTCTTT
NA	TRBV6-2/TRBV6-3	17	TRBJ2-2	TRBD1	CASRTRIRTGNTGELFF	TGTGCCAGCAGAACCCGAATCAGGACAGGGAACACCGGGGAGCTGTTTTTT
NA	TRBV20-1	17	TRBJ1-2	NA	CSARDPPTTGFFYGYTF	TGCAGTGCTAGAGACCCACCCACCACAGGGTTCTTTTATGGCTACACCTTC
NA	TRBV7-9	14	TRBJ1-3	NA	CASSLTGSGNTIYF	TGTGCCAGCAGCTTAACTGGGTCTGGAAACACCATATATTTT
few	TRBV24-1	13	TRBJ2-3	NA	CATSEDGTDTQYF	TGTGCCACCAGTGAGGACGGAACAGATACGCAGTATTTT
NA	TRBV7-9	15	TRBJ2-1	TRBD2	CASSSSGRVWAEQFF	TGTGCCAGCAGCTCTAGCGGGAGGGTCTGGGCTGAGCAGTTCTTC
few	TRBV2	15	TRBJ2-5	TRBD2	CASRLGGGRSETQYF	TGTGCCAGCAGGTTGGGCGGCGGGAGATCAGAGACCCAGTACTTC
few	TRBV6-1	14	TRBJ2-1	TRBD2	CASRLAGANNEQFF	TGTGCCAGCAGGTTAGCGGGAGCTAACAATGAGCAGTTCTTC
few	TRBV6-1	16	TRBJ2-3	TRBD2	CASRASGSYRTDTQYF	TGTGCCAGCAGGGCTAGCGGGAGTTACCGCACAGATACGCAGTATTTT